The 17 T cell receptor delta chains reported below all come from one sample, sequenced in a study of gamma-delta T cells after stem cell transplantation (dated by TCRdb to 2015 to 2016). The protocol used for the library was RT-PCR. Sequenced on an Illumina MiSeq. TCRdb recomputed clones from the public reads with CATT; identical DNA rows were then combined. Recorded for this sample are about 3,000 delta-chain clones; approximately 2.9% of them occurred a single time. Together, the top ten hold about 24% of the sample. Sequencing was performed on gamma-delta T cells. These TCRs come from a human donor. It is not recorded whose cells these are; they may come from a transplant donor.

On this clone: TCRdb shows a much larger clone's protein in place of this DNA's translation, and the two differ at residue 9, likely through a read error; the protein shown is translated from the DNA. The chain's CDR3 is CACDTVGGPYTDKLIF. In DNA form, the CDR3 reads TGTGCCTGTGACACCGTGGGGGGGCCGTACACCGATAAACTCATCTTT. The chain joins TRDV2 to TRDJ1; the D gene is possibly TRDD3 (6 bases). CDR3 length: 16 residues. V gave up 0 bases and J gave up 0 bases, with 13 bases separating them. Per the germline V gene, CDR1 is GEAIGNYY and CDR2 is EKD.

This clone showed up just a few times. The translation of this DNA and the TCRdb protein of a much larger clone differ at residue 12, probably owing to a read error; the protein shown here is translated from the DNA. The chain recombines TRDV2 with TRDJ1; 9 bases are a match to TRDD3. CDR3 length: 19 residues. Per germline, CDR1 GEAIGNYY and CDR2 EKD. Unmatched junction bases numbered 13, after V lost 0 bases and J lost 0 bases. The CDR3: CACDTVLPGGSPYTDKLIF. The CDR3 DNA reads TGTGCCTGTGACACCGTTTTGCCTGGGGGATCCCCGTACACCGATAAACTCATCTTT.

A word on this clone: A far larger clone is a single base away, which makes a read error likely. The same CDR3 arises from other DNA sequences in this sample as well. This chain links TRDV2 with TRDJ1, with 12 bases fitting TRDD3. The germline V gene has CDR1 GEAIGNYY and CDR2 EKD. The V segment lost 2 bases and the J segment 1 base; nucleotides outside the gene matches: 16. The CDR3 sequence is 20 residues long. Written as DNA, the CDR3 is TGTGCCTGTGACAAGGTTGCTGGGGGATACGCAGTGGGTACCACCGATAAACTCATCTTT. This translates into CACDKVAGGYAVGTTDKLIF.

The sample holds a few counts of this clone. Only one base separates this from a far larger clonotype, so it likely reflects a read error. The V gene is TRDV1, the J gene TRDJ1, with D perhaps given as TRDD2 or TRDD3 (6 bases each). Germline values: CDR1 TSWWSYY, CDR2 QGS. The V end was cut by 4 bases, the J end by 0 bases, with 30 bases between. CDR3 length equals 21 residues. The CDR3 nucleotides read TGTGCTCTTGGGGCATCCTACGTAGGTTGGGGGTGTATTAATTACACCGATAAACTCATCTTT. Protein product: CALGASYVGWGCINYTDKLIF.

This clone was picked up a small number of times. TCRdb records a much larger clone's protein for this DNA, with a difference at residue 8 that likely arises from a read error; the protein given is the translation of the DNA. The sample contains more than one DNA sequence encoding this CDR3. The chain has TRDV2 and TRDJ1; 8 positions match TRDD3. This CDR3 spans 18 amino acids. The V and J ends lost 4 bases and 0 bases, in that order; junction bases with no gene match: 15. CDR1 is GEAIGNYY and CDR2 is EKD in the germline V gene. This CDR3 reads CACERLGANLDNTDKLIF. CDR3 nucleotide sequence: TGTGCCTGTGAGCGACTGGGGGCCAACCTAGATAACACCGATAAACTCATCTTT.

This clone is judged medium-sized. A read error may be the cause here, since a much bigger clone is one base away. The gene calls are TRDV2 and TRDJ1, with TRDD3 matching 12 bases. Germline CDR1 is GEAIGNYY and CDR2 is EKD. The CDR3 loop spans 20 amino acids. The V gene end was trimmed by 1 base and the J gene end by 1 base; junction bases not matched to a gene: 15. The DNA of the CDR3 is TGTGCCTGTGACACGGTTGCTGGGGGATACGCGGTGGGTACCACCGATAAACTCATCTTT. The encoded protein is CACDTVAGGYAVGTTDKLIF.

This clone showed up just a few times. The TCRdb protein, from a much larger clone, departs from this DNA's translation at residue 18, likely by read error; the protein shown derives from the DNA. The chain couples TRDV2 to TRDJ1; possibly TRDD3 for D (6 bases). Germline V gives CDR1 GEAIGNYY, CDR2 EKD. The CDR3 runs to 20 residues. The CDR3 DNA is TGTGCCTGTGACACCTTATCCGGGGGACGACCACTGAGTGACACCGATAAATTCATCTTT. This translates into CACDTLSGGRPLSDTDKFIF.

This clone was detected a few times. TCRdb records a much larger clone's protein for this DNA, with a difference at residue 3 that likely arises from a read error; the protein given is the translation of the DNA. This sequence joins TRDV2 and TRDJ1; 9 nucleotides align to TRDD3. CDR1 and CDR2 from the germline V gene are GEAIGNYY and EKD. CDR3 length: 19 amino acids. The CDR3 region is CARDTVLPGGSSYTDKLIF. CDR3 nucleotide sequence: TGTGCCCGTGACACCGTTTTGCCTGGGGGATCCTCGTACACCGATAAACTCATCTTT.

The sample holds a few counts of this clone. A far larger clone is a single base away, which makes a read error likely. The chain has TRDV1 and TRDJ1; perhaps TRDD3 as D (5 bases). This CDR3 comprises 13 residues. CDR1 is TSWWSYY and CDR2 is QGS in the germline V gene. In DNA form, the CDR3 reads TGTGCTCTTGGGGGCACGGGGACCGATAAACCCATCTTT. Translation: CALGGTGTDKPIF.

This clone has a handful of counts. Only one base separates this from a far larger clonotype, so it likely reflects a read error. Different DNA sequences within this sample yield the same CDR3. The genes are TRDV2 and TRDJ1, with TRDD3 matching 8 bases. CDR1 GEAIGNYY and CDR2 EKD come from the germline V gene. The CDR3 extends over 21 amino acids. V lost 0 bases to trimming and J lost 7 bases; unmatched junction nucleotides: 27. The CDR3 nucleotides are TGTGCCTGTGACACCGTTGCCGATTTCTCCCGTACTGGGGGTCCGGCCAGTAAACTCATCTTT. Encoded protein: CACDTVADFSRTGGPASKLIF.

This clone was counted a few times. It differs at one base from a far larger clone, so likely a read error. Other DNA sequences of this sample code for an identical CDR3. The V gene is TRDV2, the J gene TRDJ1, with no clear D. CDR1 is GEAIGNYY, CDR2 EKD, per germline. Deletions cut 3 bases from V and 0 bases from J, with 16 bases between. The CDR3 runs 16 residues. The CDR3 is CACDALLGVHTDKLIF. Written as DNA, the CDR3 is TGTGCCTGTGACGCCTTACTAGGGGTCCACACCGATAAACTCATCTTT.

This clone was seen only a few times. A clone one base away is much larger, so this may be a read error. The chain couples TRDV2 to TRDJ1, with TRDD3 identical over 10 bases. This CDR3 is 23 amino acids long. Trimming at V came to 1 base and at J to 3 bases, leaving 28 bases not matched to a gene. Germline V gene lookup returns CDR1 GEAIGNYY and CDR2 EKD. The CDR3 here is CACDTVGPGGIRTYQMRADKLIF. CDR3 nucleotides: TGTGCCTGTGACACTGTGGGGCCAGGGGGGATACGCACCTACCAGATGAGGGCCGATAAACTCATCTTT.

In its sample, this clone ranks as medium-sized. The sample holds other DNA sequences that translate to the same CDR3. V usage is TRDV2 and J usage is TRDJ1, with 9 positions matching TRDD3. The CDR3 has 20 amino acids. The junction had 22 bases not matched to a gene; V was cut back by 3 bases and J by 3 bases. CDR1 is GEAIGNYY, CDR2 EKD, per germline. The CDR3 region has the DNA TGTGCCTGTGACTCCAACTTACTGGGGGAGAGAGGCCTCGGCGCCGATAAACTCATCTTT. Amino acid sequence: CACDSNLLGERGLGADKLIF.

Worth noting for this clone: Translating this DNA gives a protein that differs at residue 11 from the TCRdb one, which belongs to a much larger clone; a read error is likely, and the protein shown is this translation. This chain uses TRDV2 with TRDJ1; D is possibly TRDD3 (6 bases). Germline V gene data show CDR1 as GEAIGNYY and CDR2 as EKD. The CDR3 loop spans 13 amino acids. CDR3 DNA sequence: TGTGCCTGTGACTCAATGGGGGCCGATAAACACATCTTT. It yields the protein CACDSMGADKHIF.

Worth noting for this clone: Only one base separates this from a far larger clonotype, so it likely reflects a read error. The rearrangement joins TRDV2 to TRDJ1; 9 bases map to TRDD3. Germline CDR1 and CDR2: GEAIGNYY and EKD. There are 19 residues in the CDR3. Unmatched junction bases numbered 16, after V lost 0 bases and J lost 3 bases. CDR3 region: CACDTVLPGGSSYADKLIF. DNA of the CDR3: TGTGCCTGTGACACCGTTTTGCCTGGGGGATCCTCGTACGCCGATAAACTCATCTTT.

This clone is a singleton in its sample. The rearrangement uses TRDV2 and TRDJ1; maybe TRDD3 (6 bases). Germline V gene data show CDR1 as GEAIGNYY and CDR2 as EKD. The V gene lost 1 base and the J gene lost 1 base, with 21 bases spanning the gap. The CDR3 is 18 amino acids. The CDR3 sequence: CACDTLEGGPPATDKLIF. DNA of the CDR3: TGTGCCTGTGACACGCTTGAAGGGGGACCCCCGGCCACCGATAAACTCATCTTT.

This clone was observed a few times. This likely stems from a read error, as it lies one base from a far larger clone. The J gene is TRDJ1, the V gene TRDV2, with D possibly being TRDD3 (6 bases). The germline V gene has CDR1 GEAIGNYY and CDR2 EKD. Trimming left V 0 bases short and J 1 base short, with 17 bases between. The CDR3 contains 17 residues. The CDR3 coding sequence is TGTGCCTGTGACACCGTCGGGGATCGACCGTGCACCGATAAACTCATCTTT. Protein sequence: CACDTVGDRPCTDKLIF.